The sequence of this TCR beta chain was determined in a study of cytomegalovirus exposure and HLA in healthy donors. Use of 60 Vbeta and 13 Jbeta primers characterized the PCR. Here immunoSEQ multiplex PCR was the method, and the copy in TCRdb shows in-frame clones only, minus some. The sample table includes 38,000 or so clones. General study findings and limits: DRB1 had the most TCR associations and HLA-C the fewest, a later analysis found, with rates varying by HLA locus.

Germline V gene lookup returns CDR1 SNHLY and CDR2 FYNNEI. Trimming removed 6 bases at V and 5 bases at J, with 16 bases between. This CDR3 is 14 amino acids long. Details on this clone: Its target is not known.

Sequenced material: PBMCs. The V gene is TRBV2, the J gene TRBJ1-2, with D possibly matching TRBD1 (6 bases). This receptor was identified in a man aged 35 to 55 in good health and CMV-seropositive. The CDR3 DNA reads as TGTGCCAGCAGCCGAACAGGGCCGTTATATGGCTACACCTTC. Its protein is CASSRTGPLYGYTF.